These T cell receptor beta chains were read from a single sample in a study of T cells in Graves' hyperthyroidism and ophthalmopathy. TCRdb independently ran MiXCR on the multiplex PCR reads; one entry per CDR3 protein. Of more than 500,000 distinct CDR3 sequences detected, 15% to 20% appear once; the ten largest clones hold around 3.9%. Sequencing was done on a sample of blood. The receptors derive from a woman aged 25 to 45 with Graves' hyperthyroidism. The CDR3 runs from the conserved cysteine through the conserved F or W.

j_gene	len	v_gene	CDR3aa
TRBJ2-4	15	TRBV6-1	CAITRPQGAKNIQYF
TRBJ1-2	14	TRBV20-1	CSARDFGRELSYTF
TRBJ2-1	22	TRBV20-1	CSASLGALASGAPSGSYNEQFF
TRBJ2-7	14	TRBV6-1	CASSGSITRGEQYF
TRBJ1-6	15	TRBV7-8	CASSLVPGYNSPLHF
TRBJ2-1	16	TRBV28	CASSPSVAGGFGEQFF
TRBJ1-1	13	TRBV28	CASSFPRNTEAFF
TRBJ1-2	12	TRBV20-1	CSARGGKGGYTF
TRBJ1-1	12	TRBV30	CAWMPMNTEAFF
TRBJ2-1	13	TRBV9	CASSAGGVDEQFF
TRBJ1-3	14	TRBV28	CASRARGSGNTIYF
TRBJ2-2	17	TRBV3-1	CASSQVTSGGSTGELFF
TRBJ2-1	13	TRBV7-3	CASSTTSGYEQFF
TRBJ2-7	16	TRBV4-1	CASSPSGGPQLNEQYF
TRBJ2-7	12	TRBV6-1	CAIRQGAGEQYF
TRBJ2-2	14	TRBV28	CASTLSGGTGELFF
TRBJ1-1	14	TRBV4-1	CASSQGAGHTEAFF
TRBJ2-7	13	TRBV20-1	CSASVGTTYEQYF
TRBJ1-1	15	TRBV27	CASSLMPGVSTEAFF
TRBJ2-7	15	TRBV7-2	CASSPLRREASEQYF
TRBJ1-1	12	TRBV27	CASSGGIAEAFF
TRBJ2-2	13	TRBV2	CASNVQSIGELFF
TRBJ1-1	14	TRBV7-9	CASSLYGFNTEAFF
TRBJ1-2	14	TRBV7-2	CASRAGDALYGYTF
TRBJ1-5	15	TRBV6-1	CASSFRGASNQPQHF
TRBJ2-1	16	TRBV20-1	CSARDVMRSSYNEQFF
TRBJ2-5	16	TRBV27	CASSYYTGTGGETQYF
TRBJ2-1	15	TRBV7-9	CASSLGGGATNEQFF
TRBJ2-1	16	TRBV15	CATSRDLAGAYNEQFF
TRBJ1-1	17	TRBV6-1	CASSGTGTGGTNTEAFF
TRBJ2-4	17	TRBV4-1	CASSPGRGERAKNIQYF
TRBJ1-1	13	TRBV19	CASSIVAGTEAFF
TRBJ2-2	17	TRBV11-2	CASSLNSRQLNTGELFF
TRBJ2-1	15	TRBV28	CASSISGRAGNEQFF
TRBJ2-1	17	TRBV3-1	CASSQPQGLAGGNEQFF
TRBJ1-2	13	TRBV7-2	CASSSRGNYGYTF
TRBJ2-1	16	TRBV5-6	CASSLVRTGSYNEQFF
TRBJ2-1	13	TRBV3-1	CASSQVTGNEQFF
TRBJ2-6	15	TRBV6-1	CASSWDGAGANVLTF
TRBJ2-7	17	TRBV27	CASSFRPSGASSYEQYF
TRBJ2-5	12	TRBV3-1	CASRQGMETQYF
TRBJ1-3	17	TRBV7-8	CASSLQTMPTTGNTIYF
TRBJ2-5	14	TRBV11-2	CASSRGQLQETQYF
TRBJ1-3	16	TRBV2	CASIRDVNPSGNTIYF
TRBJ2-1	20	TRBV7-9	CASSFYLIQRAGGPHNEQFF
TRBJ1-5	15	TRBV6-1	CASSEVRGDNQLQHF
TRBJ2-3	17	TRBV19	CASSIRTSGKQPDTQYF
TRBJ2-7	15	TRBV9	CASSAGTSGLNEQYF
TRBJ1-6	15	TRBV20-1	CSAVPGTGSLSPLHF
TRBJ2-1	16	TRBV6-5	CASSSGLAAAYNEQFF
TRBJ2-7	13	TRBV5-1	CASSLLGTYEQYF
TRBJ2-7	14	TRBV20-1	CSASRTGAIHEQYF
TRBJ2-3	16	TRBV4-1	CASSQEGAGGSDTQYF
TRBJ2-2	14	TRBV7-9	CASRLTGYTGELFF